Sequencing of this T cell receptor beta chain was carried out in a study of blood T cell repertoires in COVID-19 (dated by TCRdb to between 2020 and 2021). Some background on the complete study: Samples covering the acute and convalescent phases of COVID-19 were provided by collaborators in the United States, Italy and Spain. Where HLA class I and class II types were available, the types were taken from metadata supplied by the sample provider, not from assay-based typing. Samples were obtained from the ongoing ImmuneRACE study (first 160 participants) and from approximately 1,200 subjects provided by 6 global collaborators. The material from the prospective study consisted of cDNA or gDNA derived from T cells, B-cell-depleted T cells, or PBMCs. The repertoires were made available in a free public database intended to serve as a resource for research on the immune response to SARS-CoV-2. Sample metadata almost always included a de-identified subject ID, COVID-19 status, age in years and sex. Subjects who had been exposed to COVID-19, were actively infected with it, or had recovered from it provided the deeply sampled blood TCRbeta repertoires that made up the dataset.

Results the study describes overall, beyond this receptor: The amount of clinical and demographic metadata varied by source and participant and was provided uncurated.

The CDR3 starts with the cysteine, ends with the phenylalanine, and has 12 residues. Only CDR3 DNA remains: 36 bases, in frame from the first base. CDR1 and CDR2, per the germline V gene, are SQVTM and ANQGSEA. V is pruned by 7 bases and J by 4 bases, leaving 2 bases of the junction without a gene match. TCRbeta CDR3 regions were amplified from genomic DNA using the immunoSEQ Assay, a bias-controlled multiplex PCR. In the source study's methods: The number of nucleated cells in each sample was estimated by amplification of reference gene primers within the assay. To quantify the absolute abundance of each unique TCRbeta CDR3 rearrangement, sequence reads were collapsed and filtered. For each sample, productive Simpson clonality was calculated as the square root of Simpson's diversity index over productive rearrangements. TCRdb obtained this table from immuneACCESS and retained in-frame rearrangements with V and J assigned. These tables miss some clones; where compared with another copy, unresolved V genes account for less than half of the shortfall, and the remainder is unexplained. The V and J calls and the clone size are those of that table, but D and trimming were determined from the DNA. The sample has 300,000 to 450,000 clones on record, 87% of them singletons. The biggest ten clones account for about 2.3% of the sample.

At one collaborating source in Seattle, patients were enrolled during active infection and were followed longitudinally through the course of disease. Whole blood was collected in K2EDTA tubes by collaborating institutions according to the institutions' own protocols. For TCRbeta analysis, collaborator samples were shipped as frozen whole blood, as isolated PBMCs, or as DNA extracted from either sample type. Comments on this clone: Its antigen remains undetermined. Base-call qualities are not available, and no considerably larger clone is one nucleotide away.

The receptor's source is an older woman with COVID-19, enrolled during active disease. Recombination joined TRBV29-1 with TRBJ2-5, and TRBD1 matches 11 of the central bases. Source material: peripheral blood. In nucleotide form, the sequence is TGCAGCGCGGACAGGGGGCGAGAGACCCAGTACTTC. The resulting protein is CSADRGRETQYF.